Detailed here is one TCR beta chain. Only in-frame clones appear in the TCRdb table, and some are missing; sequencing was by immunoSEQ multiplex PCR. The data contain some 1,400,000 clones, roughly 96% of them seen just once; the ten biggest clones take up more than 0.9%. The data derive from a study of shared clonotypes between healthy human individuals. Study in general: Researchers drew samples from two women and a few men aged 18 to 49.

The CDR3 runs 15 residues. Germline V lookup: CDR1 SGHRS, CDR2 YFSETQ. Trimming removed 1 base at V and 3 bases at J, with 14 bases between. The sequenced material came from naive CD4+ T cells sorted from blood. As for subset: CD45RA+ positively selected. J is TRBJ2-7 and V is TRBV5-1; D could derive from TRBD1 or TRBD2 (5 bases each). The TCR comes from a man aged 25 to 45 in good health. The CDR3 nucleotides are TGCGCCAGCAGCTTGAGCCCGGGGACGTTCTACGAGCAGTACTTC. Protein: CASSLSPGTFYEQYF.